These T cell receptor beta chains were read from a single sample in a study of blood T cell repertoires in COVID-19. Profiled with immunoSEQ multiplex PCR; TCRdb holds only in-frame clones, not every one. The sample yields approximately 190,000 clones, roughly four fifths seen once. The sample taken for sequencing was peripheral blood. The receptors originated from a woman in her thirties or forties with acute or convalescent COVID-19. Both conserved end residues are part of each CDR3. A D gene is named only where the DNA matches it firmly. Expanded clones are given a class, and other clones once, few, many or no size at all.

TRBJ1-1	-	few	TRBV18	TGTGCCAGCTCACCATTGCGAGGAGGTTTACCGGGCACTGAAGCTTTCTTT	CASSPLRGGLPGTEAFF
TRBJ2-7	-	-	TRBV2	TGTGCCAGCAGTCCACATGTTTCCTCCTACGAGCAGTACTTC	CASSPHVSSYEQYF
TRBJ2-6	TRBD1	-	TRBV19	TGTGCCAGTAGTCCCCTGAGGCAGGGGGAAGCCGGGGCCAACGTCCTGACTTTC	CASSPLRQGEAGANVLTF
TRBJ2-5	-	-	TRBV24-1	TGTGCCACCAGTGGGAGGGGAGAGACCCAGTACTTC	CATSGRGETQYF
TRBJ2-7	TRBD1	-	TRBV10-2	TGCGCCAGCAGGGGGACAGCGACCTACGAGCAGTACTTC	CASRGTATYEQYF
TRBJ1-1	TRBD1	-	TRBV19	TGTGCCAGTACCCCCGCGGGACAGAAGAGCCCTGAAGCTTTCTTT	CASTPAGQKSPEAFF
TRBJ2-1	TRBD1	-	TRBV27	TGTGCCAGCAGTCTCACAGGGGGCGCCTACAATGAGCAGTTCTTC	CASSLTGGAYNEQFF
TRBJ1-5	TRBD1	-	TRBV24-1	TGTGCCACCAGTGGGGGACAGACCTCTCAGCCCCAGCATTTT	CATSGGQTSQPQHF
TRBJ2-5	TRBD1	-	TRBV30	TGTGCCTGGAGCCCCCGGGACAGGGGCAAGAAGACCCAGTACTTC	CAWSPRDRGKKTQYF
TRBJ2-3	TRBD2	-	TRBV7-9	TGTGCCAGCAGCTCCCCCGGACTAGCGGCGAGCACAGATACGCAGTATTTT	CASSSPGLAASTDTQYF
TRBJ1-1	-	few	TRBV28	TGTGCCAGCAGTTTTAGCCTGAGCGACACTGAAGCTTTCTTT	CASSFSLSDTEAFF
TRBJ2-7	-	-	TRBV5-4	TGTGCCAGCAGCTTTGTGGGAGTTGACGAGCAGTACTTC	CASSFVGVDEQYF
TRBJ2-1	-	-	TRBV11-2	TGTGCCAGCAGCTTGAGTTCACAGGACTACAATGAGCAGTTCTTC	CASSLSSQDYNEQFF
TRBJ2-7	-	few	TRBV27	TGTGCCAGCAGTCCCCTCCGCTACGAGCAGTACTTC	CASSPLRYEQYF
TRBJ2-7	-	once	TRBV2	TGTGCCAGCAGTGAGGCGAGTCTCACGGGGGAGCAGTACTTC	CASSEASLTGEQYF
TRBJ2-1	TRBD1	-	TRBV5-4	TGTGCCAGCAGCTTGATCGGGACAGGGTACAATGAGCAGTTCTTC	CASSLIGTGYNEQFF
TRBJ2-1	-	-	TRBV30	TGTGCCTTCGGTCGAGTTATTGAGCAGTTCTTC	CAFGRVIEQFF
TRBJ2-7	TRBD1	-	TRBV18	TGTGCCAGCTCACTGACGACAGGGGGGAAGGAGGAGCAGTACTTC	CASSLTTGGKEEQYF
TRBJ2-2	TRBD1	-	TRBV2	TGTGCCAGCAGCTGGACAGGGGGATACACCGGGGAGCTGTTTTTT	CASSWTGGYTGELFF
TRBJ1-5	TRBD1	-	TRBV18	TGTGCCAGCTCACCCGGACAGGGCGATCAGCCCCAGCATTTT	CASSPGQGDQPQHF
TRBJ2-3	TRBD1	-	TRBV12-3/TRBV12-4	TGTGCCAGCGGAGGACAGGAAACAGATACGCAGTATTTT	CASGGQETDTQYF
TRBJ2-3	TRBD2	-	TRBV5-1	TGCGCCAGCAGCTCAGGGACTAGCGGGAGTGAGCTTTTGGATACGCAGTATTTT	CASSSGTSGSELLDTQYF
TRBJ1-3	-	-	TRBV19	TGTGCCAGTAGTATTACGTCGGGGGACACCATATATTTT	CASSITSGDTIYF
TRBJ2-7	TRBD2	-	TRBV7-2	TGTGCCAGCAGCTTATTTGCGGGAGCCTACGAGCAGTACTTC	CASSLFAGAYEQYF
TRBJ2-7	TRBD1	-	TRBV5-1	TGCGCCAGCTCCGGGACAGGGAGGTACGAGCAGTACTTC	CASSGTGRYEQYF
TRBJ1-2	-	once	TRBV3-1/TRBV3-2	TGTGCCAGCAGCCAATCAGGGGTGAGCGGCTACACCTTC	CASSQSGVSGYTF
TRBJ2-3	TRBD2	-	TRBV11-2	TGTGCCAGCAGCTCTAGCGGGAATCCCGATACGCAGTATTTT	CASSSSGNPDTQYF
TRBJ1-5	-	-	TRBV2	TGTGCCAGCAGAGCAGGACTGGGACAGCCCCAGCATTTT	CASRAGLGQPQHF
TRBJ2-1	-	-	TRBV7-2	TGTGCCAGCAGCTACGGACAAAACAATGAGCAGTTCTTC	CASSYGQNNEQFF
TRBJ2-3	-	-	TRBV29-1	TGCAGCGTTGCACCGGGAGCGAACACAGATACGCAGTATTTT	CSVAPGANTDTQYF
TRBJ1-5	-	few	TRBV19	TGTGCCAGTAGTTTCAGTTGGGCAGGGGATGGGCCCCAGCATTTT	CASSFSWAGDGPQHF
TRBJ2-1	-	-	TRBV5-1	TGCGCCAGCAGCTTGGGAAGGGACTTCCCGATTGCGCAGTTCTTC	CASSLGRDFPIAQFF
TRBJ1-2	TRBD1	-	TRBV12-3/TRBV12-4	TGTGCCTCGAAGGAGGGGGCAGGCTATGGCTACACCTTC	CASKEGAGYGYTF
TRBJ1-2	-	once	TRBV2	TGTGCCAGCAGACTAACAGGAGCTCGTGGCTACACCTTC	CASRLTGARGYTF
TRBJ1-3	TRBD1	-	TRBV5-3	TGTGCCAGAAGGTTGATAGGACAGGGGGCACCCCAGGCCACCATATATTTT	CARRLIGQGAPQATIYF
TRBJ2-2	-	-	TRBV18	TGTGCCAGCTCACCAAGGGGTGGTGCCCAGGACGGGGAGCTGTTTTTT	CASSPRGGAQDGELFF
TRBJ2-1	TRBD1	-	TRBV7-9	TGTGCCAGCAGCTTGGGACAGGGGATCGTTTATGAGCAGTTCTTC	CASSLGQGIVYEQFF
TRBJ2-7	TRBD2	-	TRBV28	TGTGCCAGCAGTTTTTTCGAGACTAGCGGTGAGCAGTACTTC	CASSFFETSGEQYF
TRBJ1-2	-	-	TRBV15	TGTGCCACCAATGGGCCTAACTATGGCTACACCTTC	CATNGPNYGYTF
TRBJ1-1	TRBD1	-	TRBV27	TGTGCCAGCAGTCTCTGGCAGGGGGCCAACACTGAAGCTTTCTTT	CASSLWQGANTEAFF
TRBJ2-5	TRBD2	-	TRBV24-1	TGTGCCACCGCGAGCGGGGGGCACCAAGAGACCCAGTACTTC	CATASGGHQETQYF
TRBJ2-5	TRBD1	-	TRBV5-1	TGCGCCAGCAACCGGGGACAGGGTCAAGAGACCCAGTACTTC	CASNRGQGQETQYF
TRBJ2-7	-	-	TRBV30	TGTGCCTGGAGTCTCATCGGGTACGAGCAGTACTTC	CAWSLIGYEQYF
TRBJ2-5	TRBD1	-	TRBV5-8	TGTGCCAGCAGTTATCCAGGGGGCGGGCAGGAGACCCAGTACTTC	CASSYPGGGQETQYF
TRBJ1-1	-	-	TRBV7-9	TGTGCCAGCAGCATCAGGGGAGATACTGAAGCTTTCTTT	CASSIRGDTEAFF
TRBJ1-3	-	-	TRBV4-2	TGTGCCAGCAGCCCGCCAAGAGGCCCCGACGATTTT	CASSPPRGPDDF